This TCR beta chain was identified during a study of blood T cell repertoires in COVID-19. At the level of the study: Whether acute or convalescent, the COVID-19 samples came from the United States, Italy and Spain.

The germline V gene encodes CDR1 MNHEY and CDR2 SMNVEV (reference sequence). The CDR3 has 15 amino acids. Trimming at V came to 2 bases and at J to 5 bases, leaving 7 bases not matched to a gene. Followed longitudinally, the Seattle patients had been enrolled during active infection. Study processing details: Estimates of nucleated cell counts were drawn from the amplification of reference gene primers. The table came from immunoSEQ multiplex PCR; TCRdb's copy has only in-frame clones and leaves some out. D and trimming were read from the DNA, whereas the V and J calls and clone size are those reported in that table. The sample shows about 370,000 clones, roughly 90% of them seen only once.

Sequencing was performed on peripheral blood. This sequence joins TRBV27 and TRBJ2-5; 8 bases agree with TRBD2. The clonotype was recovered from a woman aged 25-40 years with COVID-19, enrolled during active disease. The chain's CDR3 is CASSLTGGGRETQYF. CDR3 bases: TGTGCCAGCAGTTTAACCGGGGGCGGGAGGGAGACCCAGTACTTC.